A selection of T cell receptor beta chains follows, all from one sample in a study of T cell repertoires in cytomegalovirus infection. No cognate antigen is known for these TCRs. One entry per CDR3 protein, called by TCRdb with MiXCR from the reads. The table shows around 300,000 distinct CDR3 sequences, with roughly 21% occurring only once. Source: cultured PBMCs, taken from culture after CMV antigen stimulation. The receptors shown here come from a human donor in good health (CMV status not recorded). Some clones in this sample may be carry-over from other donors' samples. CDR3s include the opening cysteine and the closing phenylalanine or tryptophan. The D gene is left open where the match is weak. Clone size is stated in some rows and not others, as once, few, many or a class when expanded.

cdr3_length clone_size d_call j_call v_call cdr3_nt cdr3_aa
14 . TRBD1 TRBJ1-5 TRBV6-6 TGTGCCACTTCAGGGGGGCGTCCCGGTCAGCCCCAGCATTTT CATSGGRPGQPQHF
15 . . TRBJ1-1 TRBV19 TGTGCCAGTAGTATCCGGGCCCGTCGGGACACTGAAGCTTTCTTT CASSIRARRDTEAFF
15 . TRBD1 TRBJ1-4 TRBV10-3 TGTGCCCTCTCCCCGGCGGACAGGGATAATGAAAAACTGTTTTTT CALSPADRDNEKLFF
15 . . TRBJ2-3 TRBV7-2 TGTGCCAGCAGCCAGGTTAGCAGGGGCACAGATACGCAGTATTTT CASSQVSRGTDTQYF
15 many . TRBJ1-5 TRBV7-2 TGTGCCAGCAGCTCAGACAAATCCAGCAATCAGCCCCAGCATTTT CASSSDKSSNQPQHF
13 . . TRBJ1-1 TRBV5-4 TGTGCCAGCAGCTGGTGGGGGAGCACTGAAGCTTTCTTT CASSWWGSTEAFF
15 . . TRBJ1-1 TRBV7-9 TGTGCCAGCAGCTTACAGTCAGGACGGGACACTGAAGCTTTCTTT CASSLQSGRDTEAFF
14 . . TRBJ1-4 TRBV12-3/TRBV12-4 TGTGCCAGCAGTTTCGGGCGGCCTAATGAAAAACTGTTTTTT CASSFGRPNEKLFF
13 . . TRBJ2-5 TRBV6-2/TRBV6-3 TGTGCCAGCAGTCAGAGGGTTCGGGAGACCCAGTACTTC CASSQRVRETQYF
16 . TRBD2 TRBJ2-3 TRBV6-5 TGTGCCAGCAGTTACGGGGCGGGAGGCCCCACAGATACGCAGTATTTT CASSYGAGGPTDTQYF
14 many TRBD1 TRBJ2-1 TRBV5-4 TGTGCCAGCAGCCCACAGGGGGGACCTAGGGGGCAGTTCTTC CASSPQGGPRGQFF
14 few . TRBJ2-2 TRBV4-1 TGCGCCAGCAAGGGGGGATCGAACACCGGGGAGCTGTTTTTT CASKGGSNTGELFF
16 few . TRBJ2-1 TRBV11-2 TGTGCCAGCAGCTTAGTACCGGGAGTAGCCTACAATGAGCAGTTCTTC CASSLVPGVAYNEQFF
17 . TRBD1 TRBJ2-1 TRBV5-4 TGTGCCAGCAGCCCGGGACAGGGGCCGAGCTCCTACAATGAGCAGTTCTTC CASSPGQGPSSYNEQFF
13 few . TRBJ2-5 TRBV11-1 TGTGCCAGCAGCTTAGTTACGCAGGAGACCCAGTACTTC CASSLVTQETQYF
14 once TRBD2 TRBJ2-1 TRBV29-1 TGCAGCGTTACGGCGGGAGGGCGCCTTAATGAGCAGTTCTTC CSVTAGGRLNEQFF
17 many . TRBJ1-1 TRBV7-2 TGTGCCAGCAGCTTAGCGGGGATAGGACAGACGAACACTGAAGCTTTCTTT CASSLAGIGQTNTEAFF
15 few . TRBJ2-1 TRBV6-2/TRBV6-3 TGTGCCAGCAGTTACGAGTCGTGGGAGTACAATGAGCAGTTCTTC CASSYESWEYNEQFF
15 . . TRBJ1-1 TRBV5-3 TGTGCCAGCAGCTTGGGCGTCAGGGAAGACACTGAAGCTTTCTTT CASSLGVREDTEAFF
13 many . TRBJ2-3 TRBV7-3 TGTGCCAGCAGCTTATACCAGGGAGATACGCAGTATTTT CASSLYQGDTQYF
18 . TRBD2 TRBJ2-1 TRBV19 TGTGCCAGTAGTTCACCGGTGGGACTAGCGGGAGGAGGCAATGAGCAGTTCTTC CASSSPVGLAGGGNEQFF
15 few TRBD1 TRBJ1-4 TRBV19 TGTGCCAGTAGTACGGGACAGGGAAGGAATGAAAAACTGTTTTTT CASSTGQGRNEKLFF
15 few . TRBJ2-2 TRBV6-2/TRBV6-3 TGTGCCAGCAGTTATGGGGGACCCCCATCCGGGGAGCTGTTTTTT CASSYGGPPSGELFF
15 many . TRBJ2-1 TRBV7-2 TGTGCCAGCAGCTTAGAGACTCTAGGGTACAATGAGCAGTTCTTC CASSLETLGYNEQFF
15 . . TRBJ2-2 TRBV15 TGTGCCACCAGCACGGACAGTCCGAACACCGGGGAGCTGTTTTTT CATSTDSPNTGELFF
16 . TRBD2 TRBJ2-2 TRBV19 TGTGCCAGTAGTATATCGGGGACTAGTTACACCGGGGAGCTGTTTTTT CASSISGTSYTGELFF